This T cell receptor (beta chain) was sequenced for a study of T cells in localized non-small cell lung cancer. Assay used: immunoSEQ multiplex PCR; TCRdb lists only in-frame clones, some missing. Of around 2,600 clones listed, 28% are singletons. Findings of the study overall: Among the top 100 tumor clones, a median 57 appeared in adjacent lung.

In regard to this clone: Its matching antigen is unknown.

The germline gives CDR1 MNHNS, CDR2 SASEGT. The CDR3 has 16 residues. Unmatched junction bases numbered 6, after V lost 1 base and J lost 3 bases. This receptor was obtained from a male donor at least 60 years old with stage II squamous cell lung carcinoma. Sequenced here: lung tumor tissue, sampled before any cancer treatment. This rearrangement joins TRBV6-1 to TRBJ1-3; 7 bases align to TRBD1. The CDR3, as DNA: TGTGCCAGCAGTGAAGTTGCAGGGGGGAATGGAAACACCATATATTTT. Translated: CASSEVAGGNGNTIYF.